The clone carrying this T cell receptor (beta chain) came up a few times. Antigen specificity is unknown. CDR3 length: 11 residues. Trimming took 3 bases from V and 4 from J, leaving 6 bases between them. CDR1 and CDR2 from the germline V gene are DFQATT and SNEGSKA (reference sequence). From cryopreserved PBMCs came roughly 1.8 micrograms of genomic DNA used for TCR beta libraries. These data originate in a study of cytotoxic CD8 clonotypes in ibrutinib-treated CLL. Study results and limitations: Baseline levels of clonality went above those of age-matched healthy donors and moved with circulating CD8+ T-cell counts. For progressing versus sustained-remission patients, sampling times were not the same.

Target depth was 1 in 200,000 to 1 in 1 million T cells, about 10x per clonotype. Profiled with immunoSEQ multiplex PCR; TCRdb holds only in-frame clones, not every one. The data hold some 300,000 clones, with about 80% observed a single time. The genes are TRBV20-1 and TRBJ1-2, with D possibly TRBD1 on 5 matching bases. This sample comprised PBMCs, obtained before ibrutinib treatment. The receptor was derived from a human donor with chronic lymphocytic leukemia. CDR3 protein: CSARGTYGYTF. CDR3 sequence (DNA): TGCAGTGCTAGGGGGACCTATGGCTACACCTTC.